The entry below gives a single TCR beta chain sequence along with its context. Germline lookup yields CDR1 KGHSH and CDR2 LQKENI. This CDR3 spans 14 amino acids. V lost 6 bases and J lost 0, with 12 bases in between. Patients from Seattle were sampled longitudinally, starting during active infection. This specimen comes from a study of blood T cell repertoires in COVID-19. Across the whole study: Whether acute or convalescent, the COVID-19 samples came from the United States, Italy and Spain.

Profiled with immunoSEQ multiplex PCR; TCRdb holds only in-frame clones, not every one. This sample has more than 200,000 clones, with about 87% found just once. Specimen: peripheral blood. The chain has TRBV18 and TRBJ2-7; weak D call: TRBD1 (6 bases). The clonotype originates from a woman aged 55 to 70 with COVID-19, enrolled during active disease. CDR3 sequence (DNA): TGTGCCAGCTCCTTACAGGGTACCTCCTACGAGCAGTACTTC. Translation gives CASSLQGTSYEQYF.